The 5 T cell receptor beta chains presented below share a single source sample, sequenced in a study of shared clonotypes between healthy human individuals. Using immunoSEQ multiplex PCR, the repertoire was profiled, and TCRdb retains in-frame clones only, with some absent. The sample consists of roughly 2.5 million clones, around nine tenths of them appearing once. Sequencing used naive CD4+ T cells sorted from blood. Subset: CD45RA+ positively selected. These receptor sequences come from a man between 18 and 35 years old in good health.

The chain has TRBV7-2 and TRBJ2-5, with 11 bases matching TRBD2. J lost 5 bases, V lost 5 bases, and 10 bases had no gene match. The germline gives CDR1 SGHTA, CDR2 FQGNSA. The CDR3 runs 16 residues. Here the CDR3 DNA reads TGTGCCAGCAGCCCCCTACTAGCGGGGGTAGGGGAGACCCAGTACTTC. Protein sequence: CASSPLLAGVGETQYF.

A word on this clone: Compared with germline, one end of the junction differs, possibly owing to a read error. The chain couples TRBV7-7 to TRBJ2-1; D possibly corresponds to TRBD2 (6 bases). Per the germline V gene, CDR1 is SSHAT and CDR2 is FNYEAQ (reference sequence). The CDR3 spans 14 residues. For the CDR3, the DNA is TGTGCTAGCAGCTTAGTCTTTGCCGGAGGGGAGCAGTTCTTC. Translating gives CASSLVFAGGEQFF.

The chain carries TRBV4-3 and TRBJ1-6, with D unresolved. The CDR3 is made up of 16 amino acids. The V and J ends lost 0 bases and 1 base respectively, with 7 bases between them. Looked up from germline, CDR1 is LGHNA and CDR2 is YSLEER. Here the CDR3 DNA reads TGCGCCAGCAGCCAAGATCTAGAGTCCTATAATTCACCCCTCCACTTT. Encoded protein: CASSQDLESYNSPLHF.

The genes are TRBV4-3 and TRBJ2-5; TRBD2 is a possible D gene (5 bases). Trimming removed 1 base from V and 2 bases from J, with 8 bases in between. Germline values: CDR1 LGHNA, CDR2 YSLEER. CDR3 size: 14 residues. This chain's CDR3 is CASSQVLEQETQYF. The DNA of the CDR3 is TGCGCCAGCAGCCAAGTACTAGAACAAGAGACCCAGTACTTC.

Turning to this clone: At the DNA level, this CDR3 is encoded by other sequences in the same sample as well. The chain has TRBV9 and TRBJ2-3; D uncertain. Per the germline V gene, CDR1 is SGDLS and CDR2 is YYNGEE. V was clipped by 0 bases and J by 6 bases, with 5 bases between them. The CDR3 has 12 amino acids. CDR3 protein: CASSVETDTQYF. For the CDR3, the DNA is TGTGCCAGCAGCGTAGAGACGGATACGCAGTATTTT. The variable domain in full, with the rest retrieved from reference TRBV9 and TRBJ2-3, is DSGVTQTPKHLITATGQRVTLRCSPRSGDLSVYWYQQSLDQGLQFLIQYYNGEERAKGNILERFSAQQFPDLHSELNLSSLELGDSALYFCASSVETDTQYFGPGTRLTVL.